This TCR beta chain came from a study of T cell clones after liver transplantation. Study-level background: Three of the eight recipients were HCV-positive; the rest had non-autoimmune, non-viral transplant indications. Overall study results and limits: These preliminary findings come from unstandardized post-transplant sampling times.

With regard to this clone: The target antigen is unknown.

Trimming left V 6 bases short and J 4 bases short, with 10 bases between. The germline V gene has CDR1 MDHEN and CDR2 SYDVKM. The CDR3 spans 13 residues. Using immunoSEQ multiplex PCR, the repertoire was profiled, and TCRdb retains in-frame clones only, with some absent. The sample contains around 78,000 clones, 83% of which appear only once. The source is a human patient who received a liver transplant. Some T cells may be the graft donor's. The starting material was CD4+ T cells from blood, obtained at the 22-month timepoint. This rearrangement joins TRBV28 to TRBJ1-3; D not resolved. Here the CDR3 DNA reads TGTGCCAGCAGCTCCGACCCAGGAAACACCATATATTTT. Protein: CASSSDPGNTIYF.